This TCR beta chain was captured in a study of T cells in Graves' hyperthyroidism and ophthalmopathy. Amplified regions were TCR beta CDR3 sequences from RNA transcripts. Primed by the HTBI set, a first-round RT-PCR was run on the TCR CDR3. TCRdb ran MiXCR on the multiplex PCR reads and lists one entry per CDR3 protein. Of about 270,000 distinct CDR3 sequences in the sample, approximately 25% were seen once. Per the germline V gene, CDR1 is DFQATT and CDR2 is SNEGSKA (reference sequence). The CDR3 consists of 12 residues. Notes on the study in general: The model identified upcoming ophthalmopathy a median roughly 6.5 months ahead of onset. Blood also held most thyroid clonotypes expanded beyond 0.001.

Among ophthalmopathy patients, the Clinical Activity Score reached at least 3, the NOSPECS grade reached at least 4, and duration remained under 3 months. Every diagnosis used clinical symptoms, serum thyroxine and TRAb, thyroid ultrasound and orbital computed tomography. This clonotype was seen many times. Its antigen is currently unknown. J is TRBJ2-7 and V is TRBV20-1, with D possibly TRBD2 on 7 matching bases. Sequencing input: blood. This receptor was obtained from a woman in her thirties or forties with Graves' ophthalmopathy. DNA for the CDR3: TGCACCCAAGTAGGGGGGGTGGACGAGCAGTACTTC. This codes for CTQVGGVDEQYF.